The clone carrying this T cell receptor beta chain has at least ten counts. Antigen: not known. The sample comes from a study of identical twins. Germline values: CDR1 SGHRS, CDR2 YFSETQ. The CDR3 contains 12 residues. Trimming removed 4 bases from V and 6 bases from J, with 10 bases in between. A universal primer site was incorporated via template switching, and the cDNA contained unique molecular identifiers. TCRdb independently ran MiXCR on the 5' RACE reads; one entry per CDR3 protein. The sample has roughly 710,000 distinct CDR3 sequences, around 6% seen once; the top ten hold approximately 1.6%. Findings and caveats of the study: Instead of following the same donors, the conclusions were based on cross-sectional statistical analysis. Twin sharing of out-of-frame TCR alpha was underestimated by models in monozygotic pairs.

Sequenced sample: naive T cells sorted from blood. The TCR comes from a man between 18 and 29 years old in good health. The chain uses TRBV5-1 and TRBJ2-5; D is undetermined. CDR3 protein: CASSPERQTQYF. In nucleotides, the CDR3 is TGCGCCAGCAGCCCTGAACGGCAGACCCAGTACTTC.